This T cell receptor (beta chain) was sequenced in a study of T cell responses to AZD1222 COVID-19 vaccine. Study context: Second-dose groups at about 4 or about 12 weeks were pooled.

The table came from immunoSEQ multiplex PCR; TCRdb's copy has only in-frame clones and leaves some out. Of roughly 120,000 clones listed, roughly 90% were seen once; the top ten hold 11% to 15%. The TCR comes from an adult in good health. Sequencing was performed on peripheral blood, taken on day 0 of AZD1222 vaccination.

DNA of the CDR3: TGTGCCAGCAGCTTGGTGGCGGGGGGTTATAATTCACCCCTCCACTTT. This gives the protein CASSLVAGGYNSPLHF. The rearrangement links TRBV5-6 to TRBJ1-6; D possibly corresponds to TRBD1 (5 bases). In germline, CDR1 is SGHDT, CDR2 YYEEEE. The CDR3 runs 16 residues. The germline V and J ends were trimmed by 0 bases and 4 bases, with 11 bases remaining between them.